Below are 7 T cell receptor beta chains sequenced from a single sample in a study. TCRdb fed the 5' RACE reads into MiXCR, producing one record per CDR3 protein. The sample yields some 8,700 distinct CDR3 sequences, roughly 16% seen once. Specimen: memory CD4+ T cells sorted from blood. Regarding subset: memory CD4+ T cells, CD4+CD45RO+CD25-. These receptors all come from a female donor with breast cancer.

By its share, this clonotype is medium-sized (0.01 to 0.1%). The chain joins TRBV6-2 or TRBV6-3 to TRBJ2-1, with TRBD1 identical over 10 bases. This CDR3 is 16 amino acids long. In germline, CDR1 is MNHEY, CDR2 SVGEGT. The V gene end was trimmed by 5 bases and the J gene end by 7 bases; junction bases not matched to a gene: 11. The CDR3 coding sequence is TGTGCCAGCAGTCTCAAGCGACAGGGGGCGAGGAATGAGCAGTTCTTC. Protein sequence: CASSLKRQGARNEQFF.

This clonotype was counted at least ten times. This may be a read error: a much more frequent sequence differs by one nucleotide. The chain has TRBV7-2 and TRBJ1-1, with D possibly TRBD1 on 5 matching bases. The germline gives CDR1 SGHTA, CDR2 FQGNSA. The CDR3 has 14 residues. The CDR3 sequence: CASRPGPSNTEASF. CDR3 DNA: TGTGCCAGCCGCCCGGGACCTTCGAACACTGAAGCTTCCTTT.

The V gene is TRBV6-5, the J gene TRBJ2-5, with 9 nucleotides matching TRBD2. After removal of 7 bases from V and 5 bases from J, the junction contained 5 bases not matched to a gene. The CDR3 has 13 amino acids. Germline V CDR1 and CDR2: MNHEY, SVGAGI. CDR3 nucleotides: TGTGCCAGCATTAGCGGGGGAGCCGAGACCCAGTACTTC. Its protein is CASISGGAETQYF.

Sample share makes this clonotype medium-sized (0.01 to 0.1%). The chain uses TRBV7-2 and TRBJ2-3; TRBD2 is a possible D gene (5 bases). The CDR3 totals 16 residues. V was cut by 3 bases and J by 4 bases, with 17 bases left in between. Germline loops: CDR1 SGHTA, CDR2 FQGNSA. The CDR3 nucleotides read TGTGCCAGCAGCTTTCATTCCGCCGGGGTAGCAGATACGCAGTATTTT. Translation gives CASSFHSAGVADTQYF.

By share, this clonotype ranks as medium-sized. The chain uses TRBV10-3 and TRBJ2-6, with unresolved D. Germline CDR1 is ENHRY and CDR2 is SYGVKD. The V and J ends lost 5 bases and 0 bases respectively, with 14 bases between them. The CDR3 sequence is 17 residues long. CDR3 nucleotides: TGTGCCATCAGTCCTCGGGCCGGCGACTCTGGGGCCAACGTCCTGACTTTC. Its translation is CAISPRAGDSGANVLTF.

In the case of this clonotype: This sequence may be a read error, since a much larger clone differs from it by one base. This rearrangement joins TRBV5-5 to TRBJ1-1; tentative D call: TRBD1 (5 bases). The CDR3 runs to 15 residues. Germline loops: CDR1 SGHKS, CDR2 YYEKEE (reference sequence). The CDR3 DNA is TGTGCCAGCAGTTGGACTCTGGGGGGTCGCCGCGAAGTTTTCTTT. It specifies CASSWTLGGRREVFF.

In this sample, this clonotype is medium-sized. The chain couples TRBV5-1 to TRBJ2-1; tentative D call: TRBD2 (6 bases). The germline V and J ends were trimmed by 0 bases and 8 bases, with 15 bases remaining between them. The length of the CDR3 is 15 residues. In germline, CDR1 is SGHRS, CDR2 YFSETQ. Here the CDR3 reads CASSLGSLTSHEQFF. CDR3 DNA: TGCGCCAGCAGCTTGGGCTCCTTGACTAGTCATGAGCAGTTCTTC.